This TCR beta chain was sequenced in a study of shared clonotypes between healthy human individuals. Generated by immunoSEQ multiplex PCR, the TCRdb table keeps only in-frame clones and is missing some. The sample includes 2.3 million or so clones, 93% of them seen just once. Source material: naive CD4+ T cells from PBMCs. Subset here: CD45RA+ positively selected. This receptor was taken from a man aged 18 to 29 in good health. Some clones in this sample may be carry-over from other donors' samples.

The DNA for the CDR3 is TGTGCCAGCAGCCGAACGGACAGGGGCGCCTATGGCTACACCTTC. Its translation is CASSRTDRGAYGYTF. The rearrangement joins TRBV5-4 to TRBJ1-2; 9 nucleotides align to TRBD1. The CDR3 has 15 amino acids. The ends lost 4 bases at V and 4 bases at J; junction bases unmatched: 8. Per the germline V gene, CDR1 is SGHNT and CDR2 is YYREEE (reference sequence).